Below, 10 T cell receptor beta chains from the same sample are listed, as sequenced in a study of blood T cell repertoires in COVID-19. The data were produced by immunoSEQ multiplex PCR, yet TCRdb's version contains in-frame clones alone and is incomplete. Here the sample spans roughly 200,000 clones, 85% being singletons. Sequencing was carried out using PBMCs or T cells enriched from blood (not recorded which). The receptor source for this set is a man aged 40-49 years who had recovered from COVID-19.

About this clone: Germline and junction disagree at one end, which may indicate a read error. The chain carries TRBV5-1 and TRBJ2-1; a possible D gene is TRBD1 (5 bases). Germline V gene data show CDR1 as SGHRS and CDR2 as YFSETQ. There are 14 residues in the CDR3. CDR3 amino acids: CASSLESTVNGQFF. The DNA of the CDR3 is TGCGCCAGCAGCTTGGAGTCGACAGTAAATGGGCAGTTCTTC.

The chain recombines TRBV5-1 with TRBJ1-1; 8 bases agree with TRBD1. Germline values: CDR1 SGHRS, CDR2 YFSETQ. V gave up 4 bases and J gave up 0 bases; unmatched junction bases: 2. This CDR3 is built from 14 residues. In DNA, the CDR3 is TGCGCCAGCAGCCGGACAGGGATGAACACTGAAGCTTTCTTT. Its protein product is CASSRTGMNTEAFF. Combining the CDR3 with reference TRBV5-1 and TRBJ1-1 gives the whole variable domain KAGVTQTPRYLIKTRGQQVTLSCSPISGHRSVSWYQQTPGQGLQFLFEYFSETQRNKGNFPGRFSGRQFSNSRSEMNVSTLELGDSALYLCASSRTGMNTEAFFGQGTRLTVV.

The chain has TRBV13 and TRBJ2-3; D may be TRBD2 (6 bases). There are 14 residues in the CDR3. Germline V CDR1 and CDR2: PRHDT, FYEKMQ (reference sequence). V was clipped by 5 bases and J by 1 base, with 10 bases between them. As DNA, the CDR3 is TGTGCCAGCAGCACCAGGGAGGGCACAGATACGCAGTATTTT. Translating it yields CASSTREGTDTQYF.

The chain employs TRBV3-1 (or the pseudogene TRBV3-2) and TRBJ2-1; D is perhaps TRBD1 (6 bases). Trimming shortened V by 5 bases and J by 8 bases, and 10 bases separated the two germline ends. This CDR3 comprises 12 residues. Germline CDR1 reads LGHDT; CDR2 reads YNNKEL (reference sequence). The DNA of the CDR3 is TGTGCCAGCAGCTCCAGGGGCGATGAGCAGTTCTTC. Amino acid sequence: CASSSRGDEQFF.

This clone was picked up a small number of times. The rearrangement uses TRBV30 and TRBJ1-5; D is uncertain. Trimming shortened V by 5 bases and J by 0 bases, and 8 bases separated the two germline ends. This CDR3 is 13 amino acids long. Germline assignment: CDR1 GTSNPN and CDR2 SVGIG (reference sequence). Here the CDR3 DNA reads TGTGCCTGGTCCGAGTATAGCAATCAGCCCCAGCATTTT. Translated, it gives CAWSEYSNQPQHF. Complete variable domain (other parts from reference TRBV30 and TRBJ1-5): SQTIHQWPATLVQPVGSPLSLECTVEGTSNPNLYWYRQAAGRGLQLLFYSVGIGQISSEVPQNLSASRPQDRQFILSSKKLLLSDSGFYLCAWSEYSNQPQHFGDGTRLSIL.

CDR3 amino acids: CASSLAGRTTF. CDR3 in DNA: TGTGCCAGCAGCTTAGCTGGGAGGACAACCTTC. This chain connects TRBV7-9 to TRBJ1-2; D may be TRBD1 (5 bases). The CDR3 totals 11 residues. From germline, CDR1 is SEHNR and CDR2 FQNEAQ (reference sequence). The ends were cut back, 0 bases at V and 14 bases at J, with 10 bases in the middle.

This chain connects TRBV30 to TRBJ2-7; TRBD1 might be the D (6 bases). The CDR3 extends over 15 amino acids. V shed 3 bases and J shed 9 bases, with 24 bases lying between them. CDR1 is GTSNPN and CDR2 is SVGIG in the germline V gene (reference sequence). As DNA, the CDR3 is TGTGCCTGGAGCAGAATGACAGGTCCCCCTAGGACGCAGTACTTC. Translated, it gives CAWSRMTGPPRTQYF.

This clone appeared a few times. V is TRBV10-2 and J is TRBJ1-5; D uncertain. Germline V gene sequence: CDR1 WSHSY, CDR2 SAAADI. The germline V and J ends were trimmed by 10 bases and 0 bases, with 10 bases remaining between them. The length of the CDR3 is 13 residues. The DNA for the CDR3 is TGCGCCACACAGATGAATAGCAATCAGCCCCAGCATTTT. The encoded protein is CATQMNSNQPQHF.

Written as DNA, the CDR3 is TGCGCCAGCAGCTTGGACAGTGCGAACACCGGGGAGCTGTTTTTT. This encodes CASSLDSANTGELFF. This rearrangement joins TRBV5-1 to TRBJ2-2, with D unresolved. Per germline, CDR1 SGHRS and CDR2 YFSETQ. Trimming cost V 0 bases and J 0 bases, with 6 bases left between them. CDR3 size: 15 residues. The variable domain in full, with the rest retrieved from reference TRBV5-1 and TRBJ2-2, is KAGVTQTPRYLIKTRGQQVTLSCSPISGHRSVSWYQQTPGQGLQFLFEYFSETQRNKGNFPGRFSGRQFSNSRSEMNVSTLELGDSALYLCASSLDSANTGELFFGEGSRLTVL.

The V call is TRBV24-1, the J call TRBJ1-4; 10 bases are shared with TRBD1. The germline V gene has CDR1 KGHDR and CDR2 SFDVKD. The CDR3 has 18 residues. The V and J ends lost 5 bases and 8 bases, in that order; junction bases with no gene match: 16. CDR3 DNA sequence: TGTGCCACCAGTGCTGGACATCTCGACAGGGGGCTCGAAGAAAAACTGTTTTTT. Protein sequence: CATSAGHLDRGLEEKLFF.